The subject of this entry is one TCR beta chain. The sample originates from a study of blood T cell repertoires in COVID-19. This table comes from immunoSEQ multiplex PCR, and its TCRdb copy is limited to in-frame clones, with some not included. Of about 200,000 clones listed, 82% are singletons. Germline V gene sequence: CDR1 MNHEY, CDR2 SMNVEV (reference sequence). The CDR3 covers 14 residues. V was cut by 2 bases and J by 3 bases, with 8 bases left in between. Specimen: PBMCs or T cells enriched from blood (not recorded which). This clonotype was obtained from a man aged 40-50 years who had recovered from COVID-19. The rearrangement joins TRBV27 to TRBJ1-5, with D uncertain. CDR3 sequence reads: CASSLAQINQPQHF. CDR3 nucleotide sequence: TGTGCCAGCAGTTTAGCACAGATCAATCAGCCCCAGCATTTT.